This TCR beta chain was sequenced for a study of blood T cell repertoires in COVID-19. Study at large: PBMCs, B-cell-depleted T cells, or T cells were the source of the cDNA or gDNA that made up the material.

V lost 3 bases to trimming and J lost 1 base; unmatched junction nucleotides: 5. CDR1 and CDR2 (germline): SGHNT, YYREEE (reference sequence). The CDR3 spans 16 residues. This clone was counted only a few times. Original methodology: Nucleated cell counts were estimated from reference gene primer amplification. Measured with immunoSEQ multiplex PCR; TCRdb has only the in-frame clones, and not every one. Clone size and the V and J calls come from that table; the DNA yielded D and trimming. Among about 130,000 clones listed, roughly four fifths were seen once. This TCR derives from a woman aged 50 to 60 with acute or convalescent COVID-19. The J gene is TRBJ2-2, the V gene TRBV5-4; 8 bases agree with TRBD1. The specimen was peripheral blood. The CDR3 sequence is CASSSTGTGNTGELFF. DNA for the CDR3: TGTGCCAGCAGCTCTACCGGGACAGGGAACACCGGGGAGCTGTTTTTT.